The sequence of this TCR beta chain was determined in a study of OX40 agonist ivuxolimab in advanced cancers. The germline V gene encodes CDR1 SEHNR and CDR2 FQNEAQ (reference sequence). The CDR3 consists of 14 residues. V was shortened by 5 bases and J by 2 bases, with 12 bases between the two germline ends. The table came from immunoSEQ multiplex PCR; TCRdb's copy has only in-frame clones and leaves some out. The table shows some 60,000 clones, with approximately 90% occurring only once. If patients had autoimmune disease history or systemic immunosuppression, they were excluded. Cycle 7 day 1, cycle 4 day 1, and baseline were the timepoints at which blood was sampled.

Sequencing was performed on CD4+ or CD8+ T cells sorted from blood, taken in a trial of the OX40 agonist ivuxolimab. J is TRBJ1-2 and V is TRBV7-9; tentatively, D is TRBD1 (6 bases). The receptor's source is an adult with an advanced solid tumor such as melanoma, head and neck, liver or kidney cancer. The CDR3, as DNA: TGTGCCAGCAGCCTAGGGGGGCAGAACTATGGCTACACCTTC. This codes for CASSLGGQNYGYTF.